Listed below are T cell receptor beta chains from one sample, sequenced in a study of T cells after yellow fever vaccination. TCRdb passed the 5' RACE reads through MiXCR, listing each CDR3 protein once. The sample yields 300,000 or so distinct CDR3 sequences, about 4% seen once. The sample in question was PBMCs, obtained 5 days after the yellow fever booster vaccination. All receptors come from a man between 18 and 35 years old who received the YFV17D yellow fever vaccine. Both conserved end residues are part of each CDR3. A D gene is named only where the DNA matches it firmly. Part of the rows lack a size; the others show once, few, many or a class for expanded clones.

V gene: TRBV9
clone size: many
D gene: -
J gene: TRBJ2-2
CDR3 length: 11
CDR3 DNA: TGTGCCAGCACTAGGAGCGGGGAGCTGTTTTTT
CDR3 protein: CASTRSGELFF

V gene: TRBV4-3
clone size: few
D gene: TRBD1
J gene: TRBJ2-1
CDR3 length: 14
CDR3 DNA: TGCGCCAGCAGCCAAGGGGACAGGGCGAGTGAGCAGTTCTTC
CDR3 protein: CASSQGDRASEQFF

V gene: TRBV6-5
clone size: few
D gene: -
J gene: TRBJ2-2
CDR3 length: 14
CDR3 DNA: TGTGCCAGCAGTTACTCTACATACACCGGGGAGCTGTTTTTT
CDR3 protein: CASSYSTYTGELFF

V gene: TRBV10-3
clone size: few
D gene: TRBD2
J gene: TRBJ2-1
CDR3 length: 13
CDR3 DNA: TGTGCCATCAGTGCTCTAGCGGGCAATGAGCAGTTCTTC
CDR3 protein: CAISALAGNEQFF

V gene: TRBV11-2
clone size: few
D gene: TRBD1
J gene: TRBJ2-1
CDR3 length: 16
CDR3 DNA: TGTGCCAGCAGCCCGTATACAGGGGGCGGCCCCGGGGAGCAGTTCTTC
CDR3 protein: CASSPYTGGGPGEQFF

V gene: TRBV4-1
clone size: -
D gene: -
J gene: TRBJ2-5
CDR3 length: 15
CDR3 DNA: TGCGCCAGCAGCCAAGATCCGGGCCACCAAGAGACCCAGTACTTC
CDR3 protein: CASSQDPGHQETQYF

V gene: TRBV20-1
clone size: many
D gene: -
J gene: TRBJ2-2
CDR3 length: 15
CDR3 DNA: TGCAGTGCTAGACGGGACTGGCGGAAGACCGGGGAGCTGTTTTTT
CDR3 protein: CSARRDWRKTGELFF

V gene: TRBV4-2
clone size: -
D gene: -
J gene: TRBJ2-3
CDR3 length: 14
CDR3 DNA: TGTGCCAGCAGCCCCCAGACGGGGCCAGATACGCAGTATTTT
CDR3 protein: CASSPQTGPDTQYF

V gene: TRBV7-2
clone size: many
D gene: TRBD1
J gene: TRBJ1-2
CDR3 length: 16
CDR3 DNA: TGTGCCAGCAGCTTATTAAGGACAGGGGGCGCCGGTGGCTACACCTTC
CDR3 protein: CASSLLRTGGAGGYTF

V gene: TRBV27
clone size: -
D gene: -
J gene: TRBJ2-3
CDR3 length: 17
CDR3 DNA: TGTGCCAGCAGTGGCCCCCCGGGCCACCCCTCCACAGATACGCAGTATTTT
CDR3 protein: CASSGPPGHPSTDTQYF

V gene: TRBV9
clone size: few
D gene: TRBD1
J gene: TRBJ2-1
CDR3 length: 15
CDR3 DNA: TGTGCCAGCAGCGTAGCAGGACAGGACTACAATGAGCAGTTCTTC
CDR3 protein: CASSVAGQDYNEQFF

V gene: TRBV12-3/TRBV12-4
clone size: few
D gene: TRBD2
J gene: TRBJ2-3
CDR3 length: 15
CDR3 DNA: TGTGCCAGCAGCCCGGGGAGGGTGTCGGCAGATACGCAGTATTTT
CDR3 protein: CASSPGRVSADTQYF

V gene: TRBV7-2
clone size: few
D gene: -
J gene: TRBJ1-5
CDR3 length: 17
CDR3 DNA: TGTGCCAGCAGCTTAGGTAGTATGAGGGCTTGGGGTCAGCCCCAGCATTTT
CDR3 protein: CASSLGSMRAWGQPQHF

V gene: TRBV30
clone size: -
D gene: -
J gene: TRBJ1-2
CDR3 length: 14
CDR3 DNA: TGTGCCTGGAGTGAATGGGGAACGGCGCAAGGCTACACCTTC
CDR3 protein: CAWSEWGTAQGYTF

V gene: TRBV4-3
clone size: few
D gene: -
J gene: TRBJ1-1
CDR3 length: 15
CDR3 DNA: TGCGCCAGCAGCCAAGACTGGTTAAAGAACACTGAAGCTTTCTTT
CDR3 protein: CASSQDWLKNTEAFF

V gene: TRBV10-3
clone size: -
D gene: -
J gene: TRBJ2-5
CDR3 length: 12
CDR3 DNA: TGTGCCATCTCGGGATCCCAAGAGACCCAGTACTTC
CDR3 protein: CAISGSQETQYF

V gene: TRBV30
clone size: few
D gene: -
J gene: TRBJ2-5
CDR3 length: 13
CDR3 DNA: TGTGCCTCCAAAACCGGGACGCGGGAGACCCAGTACTTC
CDR3 protein: CASKTGTRETQYF

V gene: TRBV15
clone size: many
D gene: -
J gene: TRBJ1-2
CDR3 length: 11
CDR3 DNA: TGTGCCACCAGCAGAGGGGGTGGCTACACCTTC
CDR3 protein: CATSRGGGYTF

V gene: TRBV4-2
clone size: few
D gene: -
J gene: TRBJ1-1
CDR3 length: 15
CDR3 DNA: TGTGCCAGCAGCCAAGGAGAAGGGGGTGGGACTGAAGCTTTCTTT
CDR3 protein: CASSQGEGGGTEAFF

V gene: TRBV5-1
clone size: many
D gene: -
J gene: TRBJ1-5
CDR3 length: 13
CDR3 DNA: TGCGCCAGCAGCTTGGACGGGTTCCAGCCCCAGCATTTT
CDR3 protein: CASSLDGFQPQHF

V gene: TRBV6-6
clone size: -
D gene: -
J gene: TRBJ2-7
CDR3 length: 13
CDR3 DNA: TGTGCCAGCAGCGACCCTTTCCCCTACGAGCAGTACTTC
CDR3 protein: CASSDPFPYEQYF

V gene: TRBV27
clone size: many
D gene: -
J gene: TRBJ1-2
CDR3 length: 12
CDR3 DNA: TGTGCCAGCAGTGACCGCTACTATGGCTACACCTTC
CDR3 protein: CASSDRYYGYTF

V gene: TRBV6-6
clone size: many
D gene: -
J gene: TRBJ2-6
CDR3 length: 16
CDR3 DNA: TGTGCCGCCTGCAGGAGCCGGGCGGAGGGGGCCAACGTCCTGACTTTC
CDR3 protein: CAACRSRAEGANVLTF

V gene: TRBV10-3
clone size: many
D gene: TRBD1
J gene: TRBJ2-2
CDR3 length: 15
CDR3 DNA: TGTGCCATCAGTGAGTCGGGACAGGGGGCCGGGGAGCTGTTTTTT
CDR3 protein: CAISESGQGAGELFF

V gene: TRBV7-8
clone size: -
D gene: TRBD1
J gene: TRBJ2-1
CDR3 length: 15
CDR3 DNA: TGTGCCAGCAGCTCCGACAGGGGGCCTTACAATGAGCAGTTCTTC
CDR3 protein: CASSSDRGPYNEQFF

V gene: TRBV3-1
clone size: many
D gene: TRBD2
J gene: TRBJ2-5
CDR3 length: 17
CDR3 DNA: TGTGCCAGCAGCCAAGGACTAGCGGGGGGGCCAGGGGAGACCCAGTACTTC
CDR3 protein: CASSQGLAGGPGETQYF

V gene: TRBV7-8
clone size: many
D gene: -
J gene: TRBJ2-7
CDR3 length: 15
CDR3 DNA: TGTGCCAGCAGCTTAGCGAGGACACCGATGTCCGAGCAGTACTTC
CDR3 protein: CASSLARTPMSEQYF

V gene: TRBV6-2/TRBV6-3
clone size: -
D gene: TRBD2
J gene: TRBJ2-1
CDR3 length: 18
CDR3 DNA: TGTGCCAGCAGTGCCCTCGGGGCTAGCGGGGGTTCCTACAATGAGCAGTTCTTC
CDR3 protein: CASSALGASGGSYNEQFF

V gene: TRBV20-1
clone size: -
D gene: TRBD2
J gene: TRBJ2-2
CDR3 length: 14
CDR3 DNA: TGCAGTGCCCGGCTAGCGGGGGAAACCGGGGAGCTGTTTTTT
CDR3 protein: CSARLAGETGELFF

V gene: TRBV12-3/TRBV12-4
clone size: -
D gene: TRBD1
J gene: TRBJ2-2
CDR3 length: 16
CDR3 DNA: TGTGCCAGCAGTTTAGGTGACAGGGGGGACACCGGGGAGCTGTTTTTT
CDR3 protein: CASSLGDRGDTGELFF

V gene: TRBV3-1
clone size: few
D gene: TRBD2
J gene: TRBJ2-3
CDR3 length: 15
CDR3 DNA: TGTGCCAGCAGCCAAGAACTAGCGGGGCTAGATACGCAGTATTTT
CDR3 protein: CASSQELAGLDTQYF

V gene: TRBV7-2
clone size: -
D gene: -
J gene: TRBJ2-3
CDR3 length: 14
CDR3 DNA: TGTGCCAGCAGAAGGCGGGTTAGCACAGATACGCAGTATTTT
CDR3 protein: CASRRRVSTDTQYF

V gene: TRBV19
clone size: few
D gene: TRBD1
J gene: TRBJ2-2
CDR3 length: 17
CDR3 DNA: TGTGCCAGTAGTCCCCCCCGACAGGGGAAGGACACCGGGGAGCTGTTTTTT
CDR3 protein: CASSPPRQGKDTGELFF

V gene: TRBV10-3
clone size: many
D gene: TRBD1
J gene: TRBJ2-3
CDR3 length: 15
CDR3 DNA: TGTGCCATCAGTGAGTCCGGACAGGGCAGAGATACGCAGTATTTT
CDR3 protein: CAISESGQGRDTQYF

V gene: TRBV7-8
clone size: -
D gene: -
J gene: TRBJ1-1
CDR3 length: 12
CDR3 DNA: TGTGCCAGCAGCTTCGTATACACTGAAGCTTTCTTT
CDR3 protein: CASSFVYTEAFF

V gene: TRBV7-2
clone size: -
D gene: -
J gene: TRBJ1-5
CDR3 length: 16
CDR3 DNA: TGTGCCAGCAGCTTCTCTCTGGGATCTAGCAATCAGCCCCAGCATTTT
CDR3 protein: CASSFSLGSSNQPQHF

V gene: TRBV4-2
clone size: many
D gene: -
J gene: TRBJ2-5
CDR3 length: 14
CDR3 DNA: TGTGCCAGCAGCCAAGGCGGGACTCAAGAGACCCAGTACTTC
CDR3 protein: CASSQGGTQETQYF

V gene: TRBV27
clone size: many
D gene: -
J gene: TRBJ2-7
CDR3 length: 14
CDR3 DNA: TGTGCCAGCAGTTTACTGGGCGCGGACTACGAGCAGTACTTC
CDR3 protein: CASSLLGADYEQYF

V gene: TRBV20-1
clone size: many
D gene: -
J gene: TRBJ2-1
CDR3 length: 14
CDR3 DNA: TGCAGTGCGCGGACACCGCATGGGTACAATGAGCAGTTCTTC
CDR3 protein: CSARTPHGYNEQFF

V gene: TRBV5-1
clone size: many
D gene: -
J gene: TRBJ2-7
CDR3 length: 12
CDR3 DNA: TGCGCCAGCAGCGGGGAACCGGACGAGCAGTACTTC
CDR3 protein: CASSGEPDEQYF

V gene: TRBV9
clone size: many
D gene: TRBD2
J gene: TRBJ2-3
CDR3 length: 16
CDR3 DNA: TGTGCCAGCAGCGGTACCGGGACTAGCGGGCTAGATACGCAGTATTTT
CDR3 protein: CASSGTGTSGLDTQYF

V gene: TRBV6-1
clone size: -
D gene: -
J gene: TRBJ1-1
CDR3 length: 15
CDR3 DNA: TGTGCCAGCAATGGGGCGCCACTCATGAACACTGAAGCTTTCTTT
CDR3 protein: CASNGAPLMNTEAFF

V gene: TRBV5-5
clone size: few
D gene: -
J gene: TRBJ1-5
CDR3 length: 15
CDR3 DNA: TGTGCCAGCAACAGACAGGACTCTAGCAATCAGCCCCAGCATTTT
CDR3 protein: CASNRQDSSNQPQHF

V gene: TRBV5-6
clone size: few
D gene: -
J gene: TRBJ2-7
CDR3 length: 13
CDR3 DNA: TGTGCCAGCGGAAGAGGGAGCTCCTACGAGCAGTACTTC
CDR3 protein: CASGRGSSYEQYF

V gene: TRBV5-1
clone size: -
D gene: -
J gene: TRBJ2-7
CDR3 length: 13
CDR3 DNA: TGCGCCAGCAGCCCTCGGGGTTACTACGAGCAGTACTTC
CDR3 protein: CASSPRGYYEQYF

V gene: TRBV12-3/TRBV12-4
clone size: many
D gene: -
J gene: TRBJ2-5
CDR3 length: 13
CDR3 DNA: TGTGCCAGCAGTCCATCGGGAAAGGAGACCCAGTACTTC
CDR3 protein: CASSPSGKETQYF